One sample yielded the 21 T cell receptor beta chains listed below, sequenced in a study of T cell repertoires in cytomegalovirus infection. A single record per CDR3 protein comes from TCRdb applying MiXCR to the reads. The repertoire holds around 530,000 distinct CDR3 sequences, with about 15% as singletons. Material for sequencing was CD8+ T cells from PBMCs. These receptors were taken from a human donor in good health (CMV status not recorded). Some clones in this sample may be carry-over from other donors' samples.

The rearrangement joins TRBV4-1 to TRBJ2-1; 10 bases line up with TRBD2. J lost 4 bases, V lost 8 bases, and 11 bases had no gene match. Per the germline V gene, CDR1 is MGHRA and CDR2 is YSYEKL. There are 16 residues in the CDR3. The CDR3 DNA reads as TGCGCCAGCGGAATCCGAGCGGGAGGGTCATACAATGAGCAGTTCTTC. It specifies CASGIRAGGSYNEQFF.

On this clonotype itself: In this CDR3 the conserved last residue, phenylalanine or tryptophan, is missing, so a read error is likely. The rearrangement joins TRBV11-2 to TRBJ2-1; 8 positions match TRBD2. The V segment lost 5 bases and the J segment 7 bases; nucleotides outside the gene matches: 13. Germline V gene lookup returns CDR1 SGHAT and CDR2 FQNNGV. The CDR3 loop spans 16 amino acids. The CDR3 is CASSPSGGAIVNEQFL. CDR3 bases: TGTGCCAGCAGCCCCTCCGGGGGGGCGATTGTAAATGAGCAGTTCTTA.

This clonotype was recorded many times. The V call is TRBV11-2, the J call TRBJ2-1, with D perhaps assigned TRBD1 or TRBD2 (6 bases each). Germline CDR1 reads SGHAT; CDR2 reads FQNNGV. The CDR3 totals 14 residues. The ends were cut back, 3 bases at V and 7 bases at J, with 13 bases in the middle. CDR3 residues: CASSLERGLNEQFF. The DNA for the CDR3 is TGTGCCAGCAGCTTGGAACGGGGGCTTAATGAGCAGTTCTTC.

This clonotype was counted ten times or more. This chain joins TRBV7-9 and TRBJ1-6; the match to TRBD1 covers 10 bases. The CDR3 runs to 15 residues. J was trimmed by 7 bases and V by 5 bases; bases with no gene match: 5. Per germline, CDR1 SEHNR and CDR2 FQNEAQ (reference sequence). The CDR3 spells CASSAPGQGNSPLHF. The DNA for the CDR3 is TGTGCCAGCAGCGCCCCGGGACAGGGGAATTCACCCCTCCACTTT.

This clonotype showed up just a few times. This chain connects TRBV15 to TRBJ2-7; TRBD1 aligns across 9 bases. This CDR3 has 14 residues. Trimming at V came to 5 bases and at J to 5 bases, leaving 7 bases not matched to a gene. Germline CDR1 reads LNHNV; CDR2 reads YYDKDF (reference sequence). The DNA for the CDR3 is TGTGCCACCAGCGCACGGGACAGGGCGGACGAGCAGTACTTC. Encoded protein: CATSARDRADEQYF.

The chain combines TRBV4-1 with TRBJ2-7, with 7 bases lining up with TRBD2. CDR1 and CDR2 from the germline V gene are MGHRA and YSYEKL. This CDR3 has 13 residues. The junction had 3 bases not matched to a gene; V was cut back by 4 bases and J by 3 bases. The CDR3 protein is CASSRVAGYEQYF. CDR3 DNA sequence: TGCGCCAGCAGCCGAGTAGCGGGCTACGAGCAGTACTTC.

This clonotype was seen only a few times. The V gene is TRBV29-1, the J gene TRBJ2-1, with 8 bases matching TRBD1. V shed 4 bases, J shed 9 bases, and the junction held 8 bases outside the gene matches. The CDR3 contains 13 residues. CDR1 SQVTM and CDR2 ANQGSEA come from the germline V gene. The CDR3 loop is CSVGTGWASEQFF. The DNA for the CDR3 is TGCAGCGTTGGGACAGGGTGGGCGAGTGAGCAGTTCTTC.

This clonotype was picked up many times. The CDR3 DNA sequence: TGTGCCAGCAGTTTGCTCGAGACAGGGGGCAATGAAAAACTGTTTTTT. It is translated as CASSLLETGGNEKLFF. The chain recombines TRBV28 with TRBJ1-4; 10 bases agree with TRBD1. This CDR3 comprises 16 residues. Germline V gene data show CDR1 as MDHEN and CDR2 as SYDVKM. V gave up 3 bases and J gave up 5 bases; unmatched junction bases: 6.

This clonotype was found a few times. The chain carries TRBV14 and TRBJ2-1; no clear D. The CDR3 totals 16 residues. Germline-derived CDR1 and CDR2 are SGHDN and FVKESK. Trimming took off 4 bases at V and 0 bases at J, with 13 bases between the two ends. The CDR3 DNA follows: TGTGCCAGCAGCCCTAAGGGCGCGAGCTCCTACAATGAGCAGTTCTTC. Translated: CASSPKGASSYNEQFF.

This clonotype was seen repeatedly, ten times or more. The chain links TRBV7-6 to TRBJ2-1; no definite D call. CDR1 is SGHVS, CDR2 FNYEAQ, per germline. Trimming left V 0 bases short and J 0 bases short, with 6 bases between. CDR3 length: 15 amino acids. As DNA, the CDR3 is TGTGCCAGCAGCTTAGCGTCCCGCTCCTACAATGAGCAGTTCTTC. This codes for CASSLASRSYNEQFF.

The V gene is TRBV19, the J gene TRBJ1-1; D ambiguous. V dropped 1 base and J dropped 0 bases, with 9 bases sitting between them. The CDR3 has 15 residues. Germline CDR1 reads LNHDA; CDR2 reads SQIVND (reference sequence). This chain's CDR3 is CASSIVSVMNTEAFF. The CDR3 nucleotides read TGTGCCAGTAGTATAGTGTCGGTGATGAACACTGAAGCTTTCTTT.

This clonotype was observed a handful of times. This chain links TRBV27 with TRBJ2-5; D is unclear. Germline CDR1 and CDR2: MNHEY and SMNVEV (reference sequence). V was clipped by 6 bases and J by 6 bases, with 11 bases between them. The CDR3 runs 12 residues. CDR3 residues: CASSPDVKTQYF. CDR3 coding DNA: TGTGCCAGCAGCCCCGATGTAAAGACCCAGTACTTC.

This clonotype was recorded many times. The chain's CDR3 is CASSISQGLSGEQFF. CDR3 DNA: TGCGCCAGCAGCATTTCCCAGGGGTTGTCCGGTGAGCAGTTCTTC. The chain uses TRBV5-1 and TRBJ2-1; D possibly corresponds to TRBD1 (6 bases). CDR1 is SGHRS and CDR2 is YFSETQ in the germline V gene. The CDR3 totals 15 residues. The germline V and J ends were trimmed by 4 bases and 9 bases, with 20 bases remaining between them.

This chain uses TRBV3-1 with TRBJ1-1; D is ambiguous. This CDR3 is 12 amino acids long. V lost 5 bases and J 6 bases, leaving 10 bases between the germline ends. Germline V gives CDR1 LGHDT, CDR2 YNNKEL (reference sequence). CDR3 coding DNA: TGTGCCAGCAGCAGCCCACGAGCTGAAGCTTTCTTT. Amino acids: CASSSPRAEAFF.

Remarks on this clonotype: A much larger clone lies a single base off, so this may be a read error. The V gene is TRBV10-2, the J gene TRBJ2-7; D remains unclear. The germline CDR1 and CDR2 sequences are WSHSY and SAAADI. The CDR3 loop spans 13 amino acids. CDR3 residues: CSSSSDRWDEQYF. The CDR3 nucleotides read TGCTCCAGCAGTTCGGATAGGTGGGACGAGCAGTACTTC.

This sequence joins TRBV5-4 and TRBJ2-7; 9 bases are a match to TRBD2. Germline V lookup: CDR1 SGHNT, CDR2 YYREEE (reference sequence). V shed 4 bases, J shed 2 bases, and the junction held 7 bases outside the gene matches. This CDR3 has 15 amino acids. CDR3 DNA: TGTGCCAGCAGCGGTTGGCGGGAGGGCCCCTACGAGCAGTACTTC. Translated: CASSGWREGPYEQYF. The complete variable domain, with remaining parts taken from reference TRBV5-4 and TRBJ2-7, reads ETGVTQSPTHLIKTRGQQVTLRCSSQSGHNTVSWYQQALGQGPQFIFQYYREEENGRGNFPPRFSGLQFPNYSSELNVNALELDDSALYLCASSGWREGPYEQYFGPGTRLTVT.

This clonotype has a handful of counts. This rearrangement joins TRBV20-1 to TRBJ2-7, with D possibly TRBD1 on 6 matching bases. This CDR3 contains 13 residues. The germline gives CDR1 DFQATT, CDR2 SNEGSKA (reference sequence). V was pared by 6 bases and J by 0 bases, with 12 bases between. CDR3 amino acids: CSAPDRPSYEQYF. In DNA form, the CDR3 reads TGCAGTGCACCTGACAGGCCCTCCTACGAGCAGTACTTC.

This clonotype has at least ten counts. CDR3 bases: TGTGCCAGCAGCTCGAGCTCGGACAGGGCAATAGACGAGCAGTACTTC. It specifies CASSSSSDRAIDEQYF. This chain uses TRBV7-3 with TRBJ2-7; 8 positions agree with TRBD1. V gave up 4 bases and J gave up 5 bases; unmatched junction bases: 13. The CDR3 covers 16 residues. CDR1 SGHTA and CDR2 FQGTGA come from the germline V gene.

This clonotype was seen repeatedly, ten times or more. CDR3 sequence reads: CASSVRGEIYEQYF. The CDR3 DNA reads TGTGCCAGCAGCGTTCGCGGGGAGATCTACGAGCAGTACTTC. This sequence joins TRBV7-9 and TRBJ2-7; possibly TRBD2 for D (6 bases). Germline V gene data show CDR1 as SEHNR and CDR2 as FQNEAQ (reference sequence). The CDR3 consists of 14 residues. Trimming removed 5 bases at V and 3 bases at J, with 14 bases between.

Ten or more counts support this clonotype. This chain links TRBV7-6 with TRBJ2-5; unclear D gene. V dropped 2 bases and J dropped 0 bases, with 13 bases sitting between them. CDR1 and CDR2 from the germline V gene are SGHVS and FNYEAQ. This CDR3 has 16 amino acids. The DNA for the CDR3 is TGTGCCAGCAGCTTAACCCGGGCTCGGGACCAAGAGACCCAGTACTTC. Translating gives CASSLTRARDQETQYF.

The chain combines TRBV5-5 with TRBJ1-6, with D perhaps TRBD1 (6 bases). The CDR3 length is 17 residues. CDR1 is SGHKS and CDR2 is YYEKEE in the germline V gene (reference sequence). V was shortened by 5 bases and J by 0 bases, with 15 bases between the two germline ends. As DNA, the CDR3 is TGTGCCAGCAGATTCCTGGACAGCAGCTCCTATAATTCACCCCTCCACTTT. Residues: CASRFLDSSSYNSPLHF.